Listed here are 8 T cell receptor beta chains from one sample, sequenced in a study of T cells in localized non-small cell lung cancer. TCRdb's table, derived via immunoSEQ multiplex PCR, lists solely in-frame clones and lacks some. The table lists tens of thousands of clones, 84% of them singletons. The sequenced sample was peripheral blood, obtained before any cancer treatment. The receptors originated from a female donor older than 55 with stage I lung adenocarcinoma.

The V and J genes are TRBV6-5 and TRBJ1-1, with TRBD1 as a possible D gene (5 bases). In germline, CDR1 is MNHEY, CDR2 SVGAGI. Trimming took 5 bases from V and 6 from J, leaving 16 bases between them. The CDR3 is 14 residues long. The CDR3, as DNA: TGTGCCAGCAGTAGCCCTACGGGGGGGTCTGAAGCTTTCTTT. Protein product: CASSSPTGGSEAFF.

The rearrangement links TRBV5-5 to TRBJ1-1; D unclear. V was cut by 2 bases and J by 5 bases, with 16 bases left in between. Germline assignment: CDR1 SGHKS and CDR2 YYEKEE (reference sequence). This CDR3 region has 15 residues. The CDR3 protein is CASSLGPRMQTEAFF. The CDR3 DNA reads as TGTGCCAGCAGCTTAGGACCTAGGATGCAGACTGAAGCTTTCTTT.

This chain connects TRBV19 to TRBJ1-3; TRBD1 might be the D (6 bases). There are 17 residues in the CDR3. The germline gives CDR1 LNHDA, CDR2 SQIVND (reference sequence). The V end was cut by 3 bases, the J end by 2 bases, with 17 bases between. CDR3 sequence (DNA): TGTGCCAGTAGTATCGTCACAGGGAAAGGGACTGGAAACACCATATATTTT. This translates into CASSIVTGKGTGNTIYF.

This chain uses TRBV28 with TRBJ1-5; D is perhaps TRBD1 (5 bases). The CDR3 sequence is 14 residues long. Germline V gives CDR1 MDHEN, CDR2 SYDVKM. V was pared by 5 bases and J by 1 base, with 9 bases between. CDR3 in amino acids: CASSAGGSNQPQHF. The CDR3 bases are TGTGCCAGCAGTGCCGGGGGGAGCAATCAGCCCCAGCATTTT.

The V call is TRBV2, the J call TRBJ1-6, with a possible D match to TRBD1 (6 bases). CDR1 SNHLY and CDR2 FYNNEI come from the germline V gene. The CDR3 spans 16 residues. The V end was cut by 2 bases, the J end by 7 bases, with 15 bases between. The CDR3 loop reads CASSENAGRGNSPLHF. In DNA form, the CDR3 reads TGTGCCAGCAGTGAAAATGCCGGCAGGGGAAATTCACCCCTCCACTTT.

This chain joins TRBV9 and TRBJ2-1, with TRBD2 matching over 7 bases. The CDR3 sequence is 15 residues long. CDR1 and CDR2 (germline): SGDLS, YYNGEE. The junction had 3 bases not matched to a gene; V was cut back by 3 bases and J by 0 bases. CDR3 loop: CASSESGISYNEQFF. The CDR3 coding sequence is TGTGCCAGCAGCGAGAGCGGGATCTCCTACAATGAGCAGTTCTTC.

The J gene is TRBJ1-4, the V gene TRBV7-3; 11 bases are a match to TRBD1. The CDR3 covers 15 residues. CDR1 SGHTA and CDR2 FQGTGA come from the germline V gene. After removal of 0 bases from V and 8 bases from J, the junction contained 2 bases not matched to a gene. The CDR3 DNA sequence: TGTGCCAGCAGCTTAACTGGGACAGGGGGGGAAAAACTGTTTTTT. Protein sequence: CASSLTGTGGEKLFF. Full variable domain (remainder filled in from reference TRBV7-3 and TRBJ1-4): GAGVSQTPSNKVTEKGKYVELRCDPISGHTALYWYRQSLGQGPEFLIYFQGTGAADDSGLPNDRFFAVRPEGSVSTLKIQRTERGDSAVYLCASSLTGTGGEKLFFGSGTQLSVL.

J is TRBJ1-6 and V is TRBV9, with D maybe TRBD1 (5 bases). CDR1 is SGDLS and CDR2 is YYNGEE in the germline V gene. The length of the CDR3 is 15 residues. V was clipped by 0 bases and J by 8 bases, with 12 bases between them. The CDR3 DNA follows: TGTGCCAGCAGCGTAGCTACTATGGGGGATTCACCCCTCCACTTT. Translating it yields CASSVATMGDSPLHF.